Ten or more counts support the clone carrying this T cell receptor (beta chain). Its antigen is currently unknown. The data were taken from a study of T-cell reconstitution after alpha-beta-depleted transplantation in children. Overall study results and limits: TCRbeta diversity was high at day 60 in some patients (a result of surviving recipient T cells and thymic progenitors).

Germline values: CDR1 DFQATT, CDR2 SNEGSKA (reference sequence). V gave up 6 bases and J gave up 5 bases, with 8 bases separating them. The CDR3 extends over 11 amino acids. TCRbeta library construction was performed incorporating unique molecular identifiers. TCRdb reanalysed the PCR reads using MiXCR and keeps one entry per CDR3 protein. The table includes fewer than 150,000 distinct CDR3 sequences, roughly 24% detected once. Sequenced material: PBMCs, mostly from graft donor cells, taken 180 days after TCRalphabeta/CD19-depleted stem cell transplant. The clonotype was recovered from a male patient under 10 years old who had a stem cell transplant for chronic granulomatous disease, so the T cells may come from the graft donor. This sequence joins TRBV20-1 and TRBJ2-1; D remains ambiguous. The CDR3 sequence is CSAPRDNEQFF. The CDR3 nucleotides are TGCAGTGCCCCGAGAGACAATGAGCAGTTCTTC.